This T cell receptor (beta chain) was sequenced for a study of beta chain features in type 1 diabetes. V was cut by 7 bases and J by 6 bases, with 16 bases left in between. Germline V gives CDR1 MNHEY, CDR2 SMNVEV (reference sequence). The CDR3 extends over 13 amino acids. The study reverse transcribed the entire isolated RNA, so it sequenced expressed TCRB transcripts. Profiling relied on immunoSEQ multiplex PCR, and the TCRdb table lists in-frame clones only, not all of them. This sample has roughly 310,000 clones, with roughly 9.6% found just once. Averaging approximately 120 mL, one heparinised blood draw came from each individual donor. Sorted populations all had greater than 98% purity.

The sample taken for sequencing was naive CD4+ T cells from blood. The V and J genes are TRBV27 and TRBJ2-7; D might be TRBD1 (6 bases). The clonotype originates from a woman aged 25 to 39 in good health. CDR3: CASMGRGALEQYF. CDR3 coding DNA: TGTGCCAGCATGGGCAGGGGAGCCCTCGAGCAGTACTTC.